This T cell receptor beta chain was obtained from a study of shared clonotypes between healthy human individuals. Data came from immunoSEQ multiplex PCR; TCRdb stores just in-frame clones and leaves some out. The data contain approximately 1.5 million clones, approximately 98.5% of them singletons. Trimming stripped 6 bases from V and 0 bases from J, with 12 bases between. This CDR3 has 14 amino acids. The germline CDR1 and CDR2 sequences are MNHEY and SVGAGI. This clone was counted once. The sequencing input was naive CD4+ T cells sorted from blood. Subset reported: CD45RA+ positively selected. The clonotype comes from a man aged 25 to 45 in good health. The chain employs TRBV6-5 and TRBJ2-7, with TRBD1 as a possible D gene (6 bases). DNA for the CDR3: TGTGCCAGCAGGACAGGTCAGACCTCCTACGAGCAGTACTTC. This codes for CASRTGQTSYEQYF.